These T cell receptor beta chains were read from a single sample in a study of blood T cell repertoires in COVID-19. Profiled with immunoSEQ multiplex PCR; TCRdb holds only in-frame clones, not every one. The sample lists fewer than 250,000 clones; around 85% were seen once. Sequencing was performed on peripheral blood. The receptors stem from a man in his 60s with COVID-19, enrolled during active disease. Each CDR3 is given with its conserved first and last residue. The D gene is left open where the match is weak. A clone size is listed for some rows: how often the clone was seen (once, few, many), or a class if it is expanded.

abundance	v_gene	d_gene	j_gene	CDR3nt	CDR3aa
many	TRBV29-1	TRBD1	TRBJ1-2	TGCAGCGTTGAGCCTGGACAGGGGGACTATGGCTACACCTTC	CSVEPGQGDYGYTF
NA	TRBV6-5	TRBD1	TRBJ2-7	TGTGCCAGCACACAGGGGGCGCGCGAGCAGTACTTC	CASTQGAREQYF
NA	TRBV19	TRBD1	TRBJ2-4	TGTGCCAGTAGTATACGAGGGACATCCAGGGGGAACATTCAGTACTTC	CASSIRGTSRGNIQYF
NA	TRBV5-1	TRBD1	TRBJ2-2	TGCGCCAGCAGCTGGGACAGGGGCACCGGGGAGCTGTTTTTT	CASSWDRGTGELFF
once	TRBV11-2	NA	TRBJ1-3	TGTGCCAGCAGCTTCGGGGGGAACACCATATATTTT	CASSFGGNTIYF
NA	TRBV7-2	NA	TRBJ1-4	TGTGCCAGCAGCTGGGCGGGGTCCGGGGGGGAAAAACTGTTTTTT	CASSWAGSGGEKLFF
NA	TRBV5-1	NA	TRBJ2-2	TGCGCCAGCAGCCCCGGACTCCGGGACACCGGGGAGCTGTTTTTT	CASSPGLRDTGELFF
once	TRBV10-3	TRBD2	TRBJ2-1	TGTGCCATCAGTGAGTCCGGGACTAGCGGGAACTATGAGCAGTTCTTC	CAISESGTSGNYEQFF
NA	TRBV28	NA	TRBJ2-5	TGTGCCAGCACTTCGACCGGGGTTTGGGAAGACCAAGAGACCCAGTACTTC	CASTSTGVWEDQETQYF
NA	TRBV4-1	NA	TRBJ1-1	TGCGCCAGCAGCCAGGGCCTCGAGAACACTGAAGCTTTCTTT	CASSQGLENTEAFF
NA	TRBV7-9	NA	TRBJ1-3	TGTGCCAGCAGCTTCGGGGGGCCTGGAAACACCATATATTTT	CASSFGGPGNTIYF
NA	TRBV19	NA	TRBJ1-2	TGTGCCAGTAGTCAGGGTCGAGGATATGGCTACACCTTC	CASSQGRGYGYTF
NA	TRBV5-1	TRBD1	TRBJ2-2	TGCGCCAGCAGCTCGGGACAGACGAACACCGGGGAGCTGTTTTTT	CASSSGQTNTGELFF
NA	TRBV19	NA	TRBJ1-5	TGTGCCAGTAGGAGGCTCTTTCTAGAAGATAGCAATCAGCCCCAGCATTTT	CASRRLFLEDSNQPQHF
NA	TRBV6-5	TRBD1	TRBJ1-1	TGTGCCAGCAGAACAGGGGTCCCGGGCACTGAAGCTTTCTTT	CASRTGVPGTEAFF
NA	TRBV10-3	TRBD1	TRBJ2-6	TGTGCCATCAGAGGACAGGGGGCGGGTGGGGCCAACGTCCTGACTTTC	CAIRGQGAGGANVLTF
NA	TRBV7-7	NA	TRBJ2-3	TGTGCCAGCAGCTTGAGTCTATCCACAGATACGCAGTATTTT	CASSLSLSTDTQYF
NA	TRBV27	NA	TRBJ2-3	TGTGCCAGCAGGGGGCCCCAGGCTAGCACAGATACGCAGTATTTT	CASRGPQASTDTQYF
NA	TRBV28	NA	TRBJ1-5	TGTGCCAGCAGTTACAAGAATCAGCCCCAGCATTTT	CASSYKNQPQHF
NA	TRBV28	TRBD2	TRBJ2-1	TGTGCCAGCCAACTCCGGACTAGCGGATACAATGAGCAGTTCTTC	CASQLRTSGYNEQFF
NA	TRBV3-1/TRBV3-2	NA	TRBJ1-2	TGTGCCAGCAGCCAGGGGGCGGAAGGCTACACCTTC	CASSQGAEGYTF
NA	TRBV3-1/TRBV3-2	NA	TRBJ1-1	TGTGCCAGCAGCCCCCTCCCGGGGAACACTGAAGCTTTCTTT	CASSPLPGNTEAFF
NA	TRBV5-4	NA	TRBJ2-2	TGTGCCAGCAGCTTGGCTCCGCGGGCCGGGGAGCTGTTTTTT	CASSLAPRAGELFF
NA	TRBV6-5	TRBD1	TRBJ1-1	TGTGCCAGCAGACCCGGGACAGGGCTTTACACTGAAGCTTTCTTT	CASRPGTGLYTEAFF
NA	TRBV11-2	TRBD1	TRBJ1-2	TGTGCCAGCAGCGTAGCGGGACAGGGCTTGTATGGCTACACCTTC	CASSVAGQGLYGYTF
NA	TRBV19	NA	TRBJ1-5	TGTGCCAGTAGTGTCATAAGGACAGTCCTGAATCAGCCCCAGCATTTT	CASSVIRTVLNQPQHF
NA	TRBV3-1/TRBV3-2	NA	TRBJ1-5	TGTGCCAGCAGCCAAGGCGGACAGAATTATCAGCCCCAGCATTTT	CASSQGGQNYQPQHF
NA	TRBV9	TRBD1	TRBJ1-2	TGTGCCAGCAGCGTAGATGAAATGCTGGGGACAGGCTATGGCTACACCTTC	CASSVDEMLGTGYGYTF
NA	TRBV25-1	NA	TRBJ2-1	TGTGCCAGCAGAGCGGGTGGATCCTACAATGAGCAGTTCTTC	CASRAGGSYNEQFF
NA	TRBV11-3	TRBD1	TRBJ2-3	TGTGCCAGCAGCGACAGGGACAGCACAGATACGCAGTATTTT	CASSDRDSTDTQYF
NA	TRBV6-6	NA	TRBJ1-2	TGTGCCAGCAGTTACTCGATTCCAGGGGATACCTATGGCTACACCTTC	CASSYSIPGDTYGYTF
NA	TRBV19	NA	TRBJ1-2	TGTGCCAGTACCAGGGGTCGGGATGGTTTGGGCTATGGCTACACCTTC	CASTRGRDGLGYGYTF
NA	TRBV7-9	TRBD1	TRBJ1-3	TGTGCCAGCAGCCGAGCCGGACAGGGGACAATTTATTCAGGAAACACCATATATTTT	CASSRAGQGTIYSGNTIYF
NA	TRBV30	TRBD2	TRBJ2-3	TGTGCCTATAGTGAGGGAGGGCGTGCAGATACGCAGTATTTT	CAYSEGGRADTQYF
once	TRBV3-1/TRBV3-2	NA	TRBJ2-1	TGTGCCAGCAGCACCACAGATAGCTCCTACAATGAGCAGTTCTTC	CASSTTDSSYNEQFF
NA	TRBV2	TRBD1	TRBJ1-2	TGTGCCAGCTTGGGACAGGGCACGAGTAACTATGGCTACACCTTC	CASLGQGTSNYGYTF
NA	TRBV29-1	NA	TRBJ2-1	TGCAGCGTTAGCCGCTTTCTGGATGAGCAGTTCTTC	CSVSRFLDEQFF
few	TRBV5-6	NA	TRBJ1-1	TGTGCCAGCAGCTTGGGGCAGGAAGGACAGAACACTGAAGCTTTCTTT	CASSLGQEGQNTEAFF
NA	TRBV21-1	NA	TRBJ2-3	TGTGCCAGGACAAGCACGCTCACAGATACGCAGTATTTT	CARTSTLTDTQYF
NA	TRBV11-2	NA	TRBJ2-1	TGTGCCAGCAGCTCCCCGACGGGAGTCAATGAGCAGTTCTTC	CASSSPTGVNEQFF
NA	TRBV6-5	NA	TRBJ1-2	TGTGCCAGCAGTTACGGGGGGGGCCGGAATGGCTACACCTTC	CASSYGGGRNGYTF
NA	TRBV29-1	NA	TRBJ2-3	TGCAGCGTTGTAAGGGTTGGGGCTTCGAATACGCAGTATTTT	CSVVRVGASNTQYF
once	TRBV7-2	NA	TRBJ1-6	TGTGCCAGCAGCTACCGGGAAAGCTCCTATAATTCACCCCTCCACTTT	CASSYRESSYNSPLHF
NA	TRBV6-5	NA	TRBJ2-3	TGTGCCAGCAGGGAGGGGCACCTCACAGATACGCAGTATTTT	CASREGHLTDTQYF
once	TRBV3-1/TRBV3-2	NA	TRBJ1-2	TGTGCCAGCAGCCAAGAGGCAACCGGCTACACCTTC	CASSQEATGYTF